This paragraph reports one T cell receptor beta chain. The source of the sample is a study of stem cell transplantation in POMP-related autoinflammatory disease. Study summary: Defective thymoproteasomes were hypothesized to impair CD8+ T-cell positive selection.

The V gene end was trimmed by 1 base and the J gene end by 6 bases; junction bases not matched to a gene: 8. The CDR3 contains 16 residues. The germline V gene has CDR1 SGHRS and CDR2 YFSETQ. The method was immunoSEQ multiplex PCR; TCRdb's version includes in-frame clones alone and lacks a portion of them. In the table there are about 2,200 clones, around 87% of which are singletons. The starting material was Tregs from PBMCs, obtained after stem cell transplantation. J is TRBJ2-1 and V is TRBV5-1, with 9 bases that match TRBD2. The clonotype comes from a human patient with POMP-related autoinflammation and immune dysregulation (PRAID). Some T cells here may be from the graft donor. The CDR3 reads CASSLNPASGANEQFF. CDR3 DNA sequence: TGCGCCAGCAGCTTGAACCCGGCTAGCGGGGCCAATGAGCAGTTCTTC. Based on the CDR3 plus reference TRBV5-1 and TRBJ2-1, the full variable domain is KAGVTQTPRYLIKTRGQQVTLSCSPISGHRSVSWYQQTPGQGLQFLFEYFSETQRNKGNFPGRFSGRQFSNSRSEMNVSTLELGDSALYLCASSLNPASGANEQFFGPGTRLTVL.